The clone carrying this T cell receptor (beta chain) came up a few times. This specimen comes from a study of HIV-infected patients and healthy controls. TCRdb passed the 5' RACE reads through MiXCR, listing each CDR3 protein once. The profile shows almost 65,000 distinct CDR3 sequences, 19% of them singletons. The sequence came from a human donor in good health. Sequencing was performed on CD4+ T cells from blood.

This chain's CDR3 is CASPWPGQGTTDTQYF. The CDR3 nucleotides read TGTGCCAGTCCCTGGCCGGGACAGGGGACCACAGATACGCAGTATTTT. J is TRBJ2-3 and V is TRBV19; 10 bases fit TRBD1. The CDR3 covers 16 residues. Germline V gene data show CDR1 as LNHDA and CDR2 as SQIVND (reference sequence). Unmatched junction bases numbered 10, after V lost 8 bases and J lost 2 bases.